Sequencing of this TCR beta chain was carried out in a study of neoadjuvant nivolumab and ipilimumab in lung cancer. The CDR3 has 14 residues. The V segment lost 0 bases and the J segment 5 bases; nucleotides outside the gene matches: 5. Germline loops: CDR1 GTSNPN, CDR2 SVGIG (reference sequence). Clones were sequenced by immunoSEQ multiplex PCR, and TCRdb holds only the in-frame ones, with some missing. The sample consists of 20,000 to 25,000 clones, less than 85% of them appearing once. The material sequenced was peripheral blood, taken before neoadjuvant nivolumab, alone or with ipilimumab. The chain links TRBV30 to TRBJ2-7; 9 bases fit TRBD1. The source is an adult with non-small cell lung cancer. CDR3 protein: CAWSVETGGDEQYF. CDR3 nucleotides: TGTGCCTGGAGTGTAGAAACAGGGGGCGACGAGCAGTACTTC.